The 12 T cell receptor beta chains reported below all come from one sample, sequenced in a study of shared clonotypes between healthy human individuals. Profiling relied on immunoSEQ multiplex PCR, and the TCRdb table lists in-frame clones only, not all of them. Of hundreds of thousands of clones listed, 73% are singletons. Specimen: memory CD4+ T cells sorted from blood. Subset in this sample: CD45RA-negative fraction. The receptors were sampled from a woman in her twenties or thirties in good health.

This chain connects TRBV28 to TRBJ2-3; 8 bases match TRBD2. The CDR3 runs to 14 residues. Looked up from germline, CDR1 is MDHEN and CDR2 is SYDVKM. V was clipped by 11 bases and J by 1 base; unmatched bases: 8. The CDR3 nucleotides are TGTGCCGGTCATAGCGGGGCCCGCACAGATACGCAGTATTTT. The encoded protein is CAGHSGARTDTQYF.

In DNA form, the CDR3 reads TGTGCCAGCAGACGACTACCCCCGGGGACAGGAGTTGGGGCCAACGTCCTGACTTTC. It encodes CASRRLPPGTGVGANVLTF. The genes are TRBV27 and TRBJ2-6, with 8 nucleotides matching TRBD1. The CDR3 is 19 amino acids. The V segment lost 6 bases and the J segment 3 bases; nucleotides outside the gene matches: 16. Germline assignment: CDR1 MNHEY and CDR2 SMNVEV (reference sequence).

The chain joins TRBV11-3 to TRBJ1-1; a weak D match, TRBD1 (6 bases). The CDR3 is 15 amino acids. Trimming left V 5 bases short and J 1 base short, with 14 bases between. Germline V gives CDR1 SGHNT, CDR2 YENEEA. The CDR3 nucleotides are TGTGCCAGCAGCGGACAGACGGGAGGGAACACTGAAGCTTTCTTT. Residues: CASSGQTGGNTEAFF.

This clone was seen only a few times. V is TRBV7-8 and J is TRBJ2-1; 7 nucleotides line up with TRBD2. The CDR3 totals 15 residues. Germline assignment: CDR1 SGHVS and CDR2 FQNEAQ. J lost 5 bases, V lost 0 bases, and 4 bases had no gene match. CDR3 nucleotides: TGTGCCAGCAGCTTAGCCGCGGGAGCCCACAATGAGCAGTTCTTC. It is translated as CASSLAAGAHNEQFF.

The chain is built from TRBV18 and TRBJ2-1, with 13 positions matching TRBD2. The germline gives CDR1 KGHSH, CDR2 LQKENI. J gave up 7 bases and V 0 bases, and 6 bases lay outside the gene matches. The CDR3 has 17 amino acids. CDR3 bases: TGTGCCAGCTCACCACCTACTAGCGGGAGGGCCTTTAATGAGCAGTTCTTC. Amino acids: CASSPPTSGRAFNEQFF.

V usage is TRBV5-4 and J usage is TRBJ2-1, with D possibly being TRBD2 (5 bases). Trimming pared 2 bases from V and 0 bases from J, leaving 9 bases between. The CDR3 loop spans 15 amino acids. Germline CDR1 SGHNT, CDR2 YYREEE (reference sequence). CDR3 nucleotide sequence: TGTGCCAGCAGCTTAGAAGAGGGCTCCTACAATGAGCAGTTCTTC. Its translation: CASSLEEGSYNEQFF.

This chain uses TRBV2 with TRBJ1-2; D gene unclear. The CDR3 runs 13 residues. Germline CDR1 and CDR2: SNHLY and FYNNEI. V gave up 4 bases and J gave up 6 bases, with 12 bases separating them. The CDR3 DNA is TGTGCCAGCAGTGTTAATCGGGGAGATGGCTACACCTTC. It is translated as CASSVNRGDGYTF.

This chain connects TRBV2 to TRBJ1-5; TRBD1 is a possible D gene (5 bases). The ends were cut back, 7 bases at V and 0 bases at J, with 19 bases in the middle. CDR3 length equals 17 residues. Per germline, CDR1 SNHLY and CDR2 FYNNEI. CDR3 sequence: CASTAFQGVGSNQPQHF. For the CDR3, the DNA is TGTGCCAGCACCGCCTTCCAGGGAGTTGGTAGCAATCAGCCCCAGCATTTT.

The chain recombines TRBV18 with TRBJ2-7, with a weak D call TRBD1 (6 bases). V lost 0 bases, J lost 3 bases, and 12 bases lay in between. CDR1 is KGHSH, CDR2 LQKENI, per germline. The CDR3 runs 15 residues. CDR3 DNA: TGTGCCAGCTCACCACCGGACAGCCACAGCTACGAGCAGTACTTC. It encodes CASSPPDSHSYEQYF. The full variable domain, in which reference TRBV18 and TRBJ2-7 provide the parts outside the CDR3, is NAGVMQNPRHLVRRRGQEARLRCSPMKGHSHVYWYRQLPEEGLKFMVYLQKENIIDESGMPKERFSAEFPKEGPSILRIQQVVRGDSAAYFCASSPPDSHSYEQYFGPGTRLTVT.

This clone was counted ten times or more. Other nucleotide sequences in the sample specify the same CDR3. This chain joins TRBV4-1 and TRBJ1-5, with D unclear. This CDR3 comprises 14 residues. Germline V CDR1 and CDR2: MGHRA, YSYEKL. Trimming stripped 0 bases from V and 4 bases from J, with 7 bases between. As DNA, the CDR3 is TGCGCCAGCAGCCAAGACCCCTCGAATCAGCCCCAGCATTTT. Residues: CASSQDPSNQPQHF.

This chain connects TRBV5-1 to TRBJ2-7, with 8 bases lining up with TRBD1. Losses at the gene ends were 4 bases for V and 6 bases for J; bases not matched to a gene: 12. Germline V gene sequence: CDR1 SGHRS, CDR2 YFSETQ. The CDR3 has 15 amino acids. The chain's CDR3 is CASSMGQAVGGEQYF. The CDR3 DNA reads TGCGCCAGCAGCATGGGACAGGCGGTGGGAGGCGAGCAGTACTTC.

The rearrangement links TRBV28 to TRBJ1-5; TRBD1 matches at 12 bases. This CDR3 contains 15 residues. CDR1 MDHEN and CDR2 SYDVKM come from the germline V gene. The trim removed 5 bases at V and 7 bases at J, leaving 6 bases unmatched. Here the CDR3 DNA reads TGTGCCAGCAGTATGGGACAGGGGGCGGGACAGCCCCAGCATTTT. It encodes CASSMGQGAGQPQHF.